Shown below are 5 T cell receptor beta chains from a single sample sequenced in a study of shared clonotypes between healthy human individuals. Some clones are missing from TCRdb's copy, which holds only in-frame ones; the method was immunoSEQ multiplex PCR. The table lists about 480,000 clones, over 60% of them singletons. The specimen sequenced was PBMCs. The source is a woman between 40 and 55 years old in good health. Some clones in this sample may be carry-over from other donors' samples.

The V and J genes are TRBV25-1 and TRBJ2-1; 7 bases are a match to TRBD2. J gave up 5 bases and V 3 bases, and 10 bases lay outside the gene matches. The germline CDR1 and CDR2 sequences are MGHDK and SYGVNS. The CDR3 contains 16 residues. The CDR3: CASSDSSGLSNNEQFF. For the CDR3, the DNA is TGTGCCAGCAGTGACTCTTCGGGACTATCAAACAATGAGCAGTTCTTC.

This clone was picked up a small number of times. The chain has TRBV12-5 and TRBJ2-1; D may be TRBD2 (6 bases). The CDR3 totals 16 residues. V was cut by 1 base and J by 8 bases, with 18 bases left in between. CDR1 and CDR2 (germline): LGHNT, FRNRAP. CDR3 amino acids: CASGLGRQIPGDEQFF. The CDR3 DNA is TGTGCTAGTGGTTTGGGCAGACAGATTCCGGGGGATGAGCAGTTCTTC.

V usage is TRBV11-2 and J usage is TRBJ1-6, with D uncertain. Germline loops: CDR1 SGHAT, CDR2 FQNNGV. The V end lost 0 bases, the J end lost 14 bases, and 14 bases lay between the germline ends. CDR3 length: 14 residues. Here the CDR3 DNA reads TGTGCCAGCAGCTTAGATAGGACGGGTATATCCCTCCACTTT. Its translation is CASSLDRTGISLHF.

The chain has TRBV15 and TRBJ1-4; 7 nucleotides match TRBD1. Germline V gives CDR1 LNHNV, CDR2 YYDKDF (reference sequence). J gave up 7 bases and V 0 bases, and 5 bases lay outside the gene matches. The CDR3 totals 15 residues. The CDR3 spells CATSREAGGIEKLFF. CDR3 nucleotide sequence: TGTGCCACCAGCAGAGAGGCAGGGGGGATTGAAAAACTGTTTTTT.

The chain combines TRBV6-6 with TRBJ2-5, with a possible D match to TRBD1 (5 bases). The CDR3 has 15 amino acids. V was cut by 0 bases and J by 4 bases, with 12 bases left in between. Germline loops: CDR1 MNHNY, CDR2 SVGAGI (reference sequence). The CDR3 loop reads CASSYSRQGRETQYF. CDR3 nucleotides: TGTGCCAGCAGTTACTCGAGGCAGGGAAGAGAGACCCAGTACTTC.